This T cell receptor beta chain was retrieved from a study of shared clonotypes between healthy human individuals (TCRdb year 2020). About the study as a whole: A couple of women and three men aged 18 to 49 years were included in the cohort. Leukapheresis yielded between about 0.9 and 10 billion PBMCs per donor. Libraries were prepared and TCR repertoires were sequenced by different laboratories using diverse techniques, in order to increase sequencing depth and limit assay-specific biases. For each donor, CD4 naive and CD4 memory were each given three plates, CD8 naive was given two plates, and CD8 memory was given one plate. Blood TCR repertoires of four to six healthy adults were deeply sequenced to estimate repertoire size and the extent of clonotype sharing between individuals. The paper's findings and limits, for the study overall: Sampling was limited to blood, and TCR repertoires in tissue likely differ from TCR repertoires in blood. Even with the large sequencing depth, rarefaction of the sorted-subset datasets indicated that sequencing was incomplete. Estimated clonotype richness was generally larger for naive than for memory subsets. Because the study included only a small number of donors, the genetic and exposure-history diversity represented was limited. Pairwise subsampling indicated that sequencing depth was expected to affect the degree of clonotype sharing among donors. When four donors were compared, the shared fraction of clonotypes was around 4.6% for naive CD4, approximately 3.5% for naive CD8, 2.3% for memory CD4, and around 0.4% for memory CD8. Higher generation probabilities were observed for clonotypes shared by all four sorted-subset donors than for non-shared clonotypes.

From cysteine to phenylalanine, the CDR3 is 14 amino acids long. This entry keeps only the CDR3 DNA: 42 bases, framed from base 1. V is reduced by 1 base and J by 6 bases, leaving a spacing of 9 bases between them. The germline V gene encodes CDR1 MGHRA and CDR2 YSYEKL. With regard to this clone: Its antigen target is currently unknown. Base qualities are not provided; no much larger clone lies one nucleotide away.

TCR CDR3 regions were amplified from genomic DNA by multiplex PCR using the deep immunoSEQ assay. Genomic DNA extracted from each cell subset was distributed evenly over all wells of several immunoSEQ 96-well plates, and each plate served as one replicate. Each replicate PCR for sorted subsets received 200 ng genomic DNA, equal to roughly 30,000 T cell genomes. Purified libraries were measured with a Qubit 3.0 fluorometer, size-checked on a Bioanalyzer 2100, and measured again with the KAPA Library Quantification kit. Every immunoSEQ 96-well plate was sequenced on a dedicated single-read 150-cycle Illumina NextSeq 550 flow cell. The original pipeline was this. Because the immunoSEQ output included only junctional sequences and no quality scores, the filtering could not be the same as the filtering used for full-length reads. Sequences were annotated with PyIR, a Python wrapper for IgBLAST v1.9, using IMGT germline references to assign V/J genes and CDR3. Reads with weak V/J assignments (E-value above 1e-6), missing CDR3, stop codons, out-of-frame junctions, or ambiguous translated residues were removed. A V3J clonotype was defined by an identical inferred V gene, J gene, and CDR3 amino acid sequence. Percentage overlap between repertoires was calculated by dividing the number of shared unique clonotypes by the size of the smaller repertoire. RTK rarefaction, the Chao1 estimator, and Recon v2.1 estimates of unobserved clonotypes were used to assess repertoire richness. Generation probabilities for all TCRbeta clonotypes obtained by the gDNA method from a few donors were computed using OLGA. TCRdb stores this immuneACCESS table with in-frame sequences only. Part of the clones is absent; in the studies checked, under half of the shortfall reflects unresolved V genes, and no reason is known for the rest. The V and J calls and clone size come from that table; D and trimming were worked out from the DNA. This sample comprises around 600,000 clones, roughly 95% of them detected only once. Around 0.12% of the sample goes to the ten largest clones.

CD8 naive samples were CD45RO-negative cells positively selected for CCR7, giving a CD45RA+CCR7+ population that excluded TemRA cells. The donors were healthy, HIV-negative adults with no recently reported acute infections or vaccinations. Only Caucasian adults living in Nashville, Tennessee, USA were represented among the donors. Blood was obtained by leukapheresis, after which PBMCs were separated by Ficoll-Histopaque density gradient centrifugation and cryopreserved in liquid nitrogen vapor phase. Analytical flow cytometry was used to check the purity and quantity of each magnetically sorted T cell population. Genomic DNA was isolated from each sorted fraction and quantified by UV absorbance on a Nanodrop 2000c.

The sequence is built from TRBV4-1 and TRBJ2-2; the D segment cannot be called with confidence. The sequence was obtained from a woman aged 25 to 45 in good health. The sample was naive CD8+ T cells sorted from blood. According to the study, the label for this sample's cell subset or site signals: CD45RA+CCR7+. The CDR3: CASSQVIGPGELFF. The nucleotide sequence reads as follows: TGCGCCAGCAGCCAAGTAATTGGGCCCGGGGAGCTGTTTTTT.